This T cell receptor beta chain originates from a study of T cells after yellow fever vaccination. This clonotype was picked up many times. Germline CDR1 SGHTA, CDR2 FQGTGA. CDR3 length: 15 residues. With 5 bases removed from V and 5 bases from J, the gap between germline ends came to 17 bases. TCRdb passed the 5' RACE reads through MiXCR, listing each CDR3 protein once. Of under 150,000 distinct CDR3 sequences in the sample, roughly 8.2% were seen once. This sample comprised CD4+ T cells sorted from PBMCs, obtained 5 days after the yellow fever booster vaccination. This sequence joins TRBV7-3 and TRBJ2-3; tentatively, D is TRBD1 (6 bases). The clonotype originates from a man between 25 and 39 years old who received the YFV17D yellow fever vaccine. CDR3 in DNA: TGTGCCAGCAGCAGATATCCAGGGGCAGAAGATACGCAGTATTTT. Translated, it gives CASSRYPGAEDTQYF.